Listed below are T cell receptor beta chains from one sample, sequenced in a study of shared clonotypes between healthy human individuals. Here immunoSEQ multiplex PCR was the method, and the copy in TCRdb shows in-frame clones only, minus some. Found here are over 1.5 million clones, 95% to 99% of them singletons; the top ten hold 0.4% to 0.55%. The sample consisted of naive CD4+ T cells sorted from blood. The receptors derive from a man younger than 40 in good health. The CDR3 runs from the conserved cysteine through the conserved F or W. D genes are given only for firm matches. Not all rows give a size; the values are once, few, many and, for expanded clones, a class.

V	size	J	D	CDR3	DNA
TRBV7-8	.	TRBJ2-3	.	CASSFGKETDTQYF	TGTGCCAGCAGCTTTGGCAAGGAAACAGATACGCAGTATTTT
TRBV5-1	.	TRBJ2-7	.	CASTEGHSYEQYF	TGCGCCAGCACTGAGGGTCACTCCTACGAGCAGTACTTC
TRBV9	.	TRBJ2-7	TRBD1	CASSKRTGGEQYF	TGTGCCAGCAGCAAACGGACAGGGGGCGAGCAGTACTTC
TRBV2	.	TRBJ2-6	.	CASRRQSSGANVLTF	TGTGCCAGCAGGCGACAGTCCTCTGGGGCCAACGTCCTGACTTTC
TRBV5-1	.	TRBJ2-5	TRBD1	CASSFLTGGQETQYF	TGCGCCAGCAGCTTCTTAACAGGGGGCCAAGAGACCCAGTACTTC
TRBV28	once	TRBJ1-5	.	CASSLAPRTVEPQHF	TGTGCCAGCAGTTTGGCACCCCGGACAGTTGAGCCCCAGCATTTT
TRBV2	.	TRBJ2-3	.	CASSGRPQLTDTQYF	TGTGCCAGCAGTGGTCGACCCCAGCTCACAGATACGCAGTATTTT
TRBV29-1	once	TRBJ2-1	.	CSVEGLAGNEQFF	TGCAGCGTCGAAGGCTTAGCTGGCAATGAGCAGTTCTTC
TRBV15	.	TRBJ2-5	.	CATSGEMMDQETQYF	TGTGCCACCAGCGGAGAAATGATGGACCAAGAGACCCAGTACTTC
TRBV29-1	.	TRBJ2-2	TRBD1	CSVKQGGTGELFF	TGCAGCGTGAAACAGGGGGGCACCGGGGAGCTGTTTTTT
TRBV5-6	.	TRBJ1-5	TRBD1	CASSWGQNNQPQHF	TGTGCCAGCAGCTGGGGACAGAACAATCAGCCCCAGCATTTT
TRBV9	.	TRBJ2-1	TRBD2	CASSVGPGTSTYNEQFF	TGTGCCAGCAGCGTAGGTCCCGGGACTAGCACCTACAATGAGCAGTTCTTC
TRBV9	.	TRBJ2-3	.	CASSVQAVGTDTQYF	TGTGCCAGCAGCGTACAGGCGGTGGGCACAGATACGCAGTATTTT